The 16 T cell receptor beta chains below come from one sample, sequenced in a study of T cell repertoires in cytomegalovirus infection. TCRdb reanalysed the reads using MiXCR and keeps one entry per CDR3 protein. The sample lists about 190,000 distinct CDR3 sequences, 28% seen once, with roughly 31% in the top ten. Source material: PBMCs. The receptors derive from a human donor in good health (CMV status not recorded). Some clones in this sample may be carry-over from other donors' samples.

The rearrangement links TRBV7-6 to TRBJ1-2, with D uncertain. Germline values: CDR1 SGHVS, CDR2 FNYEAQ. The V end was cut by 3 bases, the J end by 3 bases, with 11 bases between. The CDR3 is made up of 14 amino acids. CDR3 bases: TGTGCCAGCAGCTTCCAGTCTTCCGACTATGGCTACACCTTC. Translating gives CASSFQSSDYGYTF. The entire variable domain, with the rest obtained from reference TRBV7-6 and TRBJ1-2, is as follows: GAGVSQSPRYKVTKRGQDVALRCDPISGHVSLYWYRQALGQGPEFLTYFNYEAQQDKSGLPNDRFSAERPEGSISTLTIQRTEQRDSAMYRCASSFQSSDYGYTFGSGTRLTVV.

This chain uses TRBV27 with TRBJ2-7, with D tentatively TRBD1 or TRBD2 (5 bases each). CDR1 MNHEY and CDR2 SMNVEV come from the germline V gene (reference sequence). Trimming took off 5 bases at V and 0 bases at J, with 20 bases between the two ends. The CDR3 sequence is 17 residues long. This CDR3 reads CASSPPLRQGVSYEQYF. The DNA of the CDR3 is TGTGCCAGCAGTCCCCCCCTGCGGCAGGGAGTCTCCTACGAGCAGTACTTC.

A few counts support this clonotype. CDR3 residues: CASSVQGNTEAFF. The CDR3 bases are TGTGCCAGCAGTGTGCAGGGGAACACTGAAGCTTTCTTT. The genes are TRBV2 and TRBJ1-1; maybe TRBD1 (5 bases). With 4 bases removed from V and 1 base from J, the gap between germline ends came to 7 bases. This CDR3 has 13 residues. Germline values: CDR1 SNHLY, CDR2 FYNNEI.

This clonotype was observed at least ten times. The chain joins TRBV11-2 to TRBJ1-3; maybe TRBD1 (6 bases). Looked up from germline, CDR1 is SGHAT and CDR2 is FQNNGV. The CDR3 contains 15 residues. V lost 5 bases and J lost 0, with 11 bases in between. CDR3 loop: CASSLDRPSGNTIYF. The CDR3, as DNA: TGTGCCAGCAGCCTTGACAGGCCCTCTGGAAACACCATATATTTT.

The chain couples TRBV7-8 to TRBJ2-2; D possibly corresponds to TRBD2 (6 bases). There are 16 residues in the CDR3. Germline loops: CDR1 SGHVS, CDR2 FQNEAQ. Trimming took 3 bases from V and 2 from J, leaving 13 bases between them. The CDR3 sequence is CASSLGGRANTGELFF. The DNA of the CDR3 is TGTGCCAGCAGCTTGGGAGGCCGCGCTAACACCGGGGAGCTGTTTTTT.

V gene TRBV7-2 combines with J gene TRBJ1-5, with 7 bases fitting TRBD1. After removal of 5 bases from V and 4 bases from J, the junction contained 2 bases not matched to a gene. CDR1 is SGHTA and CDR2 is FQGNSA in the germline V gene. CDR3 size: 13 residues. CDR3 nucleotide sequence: TGTGCCAGCAGCACAGGGGCTAATCAGCCCCAGCATTTT. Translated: CASSTGANQPQHF.

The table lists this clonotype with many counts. The CDR3: CASSYTGTGYQPQHF. The CDR3 nucleotides are TGTGCCAGCAGCTACACAGGGACCGGCTATCAGCCCCAGCATTTT. The chain carries TRBV7-2 and TRBJ1-5, with a possible D match to TRBD1 (6 bases). The CDR3 is 15 residues long. Looked up from germline, CDR1 is SGHTA and CDR2 is FQGNSA. Trimming left V 4 bases short and J 5 bases short, with 15 bases between.

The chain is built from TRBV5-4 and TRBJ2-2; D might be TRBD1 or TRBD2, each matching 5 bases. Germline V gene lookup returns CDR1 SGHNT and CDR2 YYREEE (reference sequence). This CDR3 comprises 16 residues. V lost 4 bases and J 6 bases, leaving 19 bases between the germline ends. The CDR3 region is CASSLGPSGVAGELFF. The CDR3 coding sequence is TGTGCCAGCAGCCTGGGACCCTCGGGTGTCGCCGGGGAGCTGTTTTTT.

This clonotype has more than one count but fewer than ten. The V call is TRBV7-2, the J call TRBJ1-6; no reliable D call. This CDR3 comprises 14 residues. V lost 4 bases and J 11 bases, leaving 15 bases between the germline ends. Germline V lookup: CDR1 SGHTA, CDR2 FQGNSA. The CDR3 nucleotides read TGTGCCAGCAGCTCGGACCTAGGCCGGCCACCCCTCCACTTT. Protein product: CASSSDLGRPPLHF.

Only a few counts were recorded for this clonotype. CDR3 nucleotides: TGTGCCAGCAGCTCCGGACTAGCGGGGGGGCTTTACGGAGATACGCAGTATTTT. Protein: CASSSGLAGGLYGDTQYF. This sequence joins TRBV7-2 and TRBJ2-3; TRBD2 matches at 15 bases. This CDR3 has 18 residues. Looked up from germline, CDR1 is SGHTA and CDR2 is FQGNSA. V shed 4 bases, J shed 5 bases, and the junction held 10 bases outside the gene matches. Full variable domain (missing parts from reference TRBV7-2 and TRBJ2-3): GAGVSQSPSNKVTEKGKDVELRCDPISGHTALYWYRQSLGQGLEFLIYFQGNSAPDKSGLPSDRFSAERTGGSVSTLTIQRTQQEDSAVYLCASSSGLAGGLYGDTQYFGPGTRLTVL.

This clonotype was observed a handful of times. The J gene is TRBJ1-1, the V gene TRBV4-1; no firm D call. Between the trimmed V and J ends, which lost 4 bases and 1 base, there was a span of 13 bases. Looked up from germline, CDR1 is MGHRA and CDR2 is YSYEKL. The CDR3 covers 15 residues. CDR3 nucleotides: TGCGCCAGCAGCCCAAGATCAGGCACGAACACTGAAGCTTTCTTT. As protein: CASSPRSGTNTEAFF.

The CDR3 DNA sequence: TGCGCCAGCAGCCTCGGACAGGGATATAGGAACACTGAAGCTTTCTTT. Translating it yields CASSLGQGYRNTEAFF. The chain is built from TRBV4-1 and TRBJ1-1; TRBD1 aligns across 8 bases. Germline-derived CDR1 and CDR2 are MGHRA and YSYEKL. The CDR3 has 16 amino acids. Trimming took 4 bases from V and 1 from J; bases not matched to a gene: 8.

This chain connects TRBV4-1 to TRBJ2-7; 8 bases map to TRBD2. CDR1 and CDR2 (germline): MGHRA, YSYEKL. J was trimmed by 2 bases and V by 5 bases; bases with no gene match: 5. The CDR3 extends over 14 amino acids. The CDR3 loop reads CASSIDGGAYEQYF. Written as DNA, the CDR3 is TGCGCCAGCAGCATTGACGGGGGGGCCTACGAGCAGTACTTC.

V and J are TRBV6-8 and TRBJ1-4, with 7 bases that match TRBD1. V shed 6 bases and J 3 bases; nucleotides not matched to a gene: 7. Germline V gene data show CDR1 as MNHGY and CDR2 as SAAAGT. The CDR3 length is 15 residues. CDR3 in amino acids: CASRTTGRANEKLFF. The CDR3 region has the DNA TGTGCCAGCAGGACGACAGGGAGGGCTAATGAAAAACTGTTTTTT.

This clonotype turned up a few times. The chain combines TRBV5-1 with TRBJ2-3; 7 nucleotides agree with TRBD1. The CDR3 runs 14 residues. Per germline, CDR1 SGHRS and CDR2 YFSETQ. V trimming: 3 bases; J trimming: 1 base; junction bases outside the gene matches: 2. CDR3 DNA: TGCGCCAGCAGCTGGCAGGGGGGCACAGATACGCAGTATTTT. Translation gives CASSWQGGTDTQYF. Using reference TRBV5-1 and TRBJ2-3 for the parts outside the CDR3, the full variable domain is KAGVTQTPRYLIKTRGQQVTLSCSPISGHRSVSWYQQTPGQGLQFLFEYFSETQRNKGNFPGRFSGRQFSNSRSEMNVSTLELGDSALYLCASSWQGGTDTQYFGPGTRLTVL.

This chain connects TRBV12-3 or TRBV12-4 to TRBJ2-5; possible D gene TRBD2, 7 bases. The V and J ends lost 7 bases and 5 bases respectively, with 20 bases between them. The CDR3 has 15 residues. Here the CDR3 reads CASTFGGGLGETQYF. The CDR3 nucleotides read TGTGCCAGCACTTTTGGCGGGGGCCTAGGGGAGACCCAGTACTTC.